This TCR beta chain appears in the sequencing data of a study of shared clonotypes between healthy human individuals. Every subset had its genomic DNA shared out evenly among several immunoSEQ plates. The data were produced by immunoSEQ multiplex PCR, yet TCRdb's version contains in-frame clones alone and is incomplete. In the table there are around 2,000,000 clones, over 85% of which are singletons. The germline V gene encodes CDR1 SGHAT and CDR2 FQNNGV. This CDR3 has 15 amino acids. The germline V and J ends were trimmed by 1 base and 3 bases, with 13 bases remaining between them. This chain links TRBV11-2 with TRBJ2-7; D perhaps matches TRBD2 (7 bases). The source material was naive CD4+ T cells sorted from blood. Subset denoted: CD45RA+ positively selected. This sequence was found in a man between 18 and 35 years old in good health. This CDR3 reads CASSLGSAGHYEQYF. CDR3 bases: TGTGCCAGCAGCTTAGGGTCAGCGGGACACTACGAGCAGTACTTC. Drawing the rest from reference TRBV11-2 and TRBJ2-7, the complete variable domain is EAGVAQSPRYKIIEKRQSVAFWCNPISGHATLYWYQQILGQGPKLLIQFQNNGVVDDSQLPKDRFSAERLKGVDSTLKIQPAKLEDSAVYLCASSLGSAGHYEQYFGPGTRLTVT.